The 32 T cell receptor beta chains reported below all come from one sample, sequenced in a study of cytomegalovirus exposure and HLA in healthy donors. Here immunoSEQ multiplex PCR was the method, and the copy in TCRdb shows in-frame clones only, minus some. The sample contains 150,000 to 200,000 clones, about 89% of which appear only once. The specimen was PBMCs. Every receptor here comes from a young man in good health and CMV-seropositive.

The gene calls are TRBV7-3 and TRBJ2-7; 8 bases line up with TRBD1. The CDR3 covers 13 residues. The V segment lost 4 bases and the J segment 12 bases; nucleotides outside the gene matches: 11. Germline V gene data show CDR1 as SGHTA and CDR2 as FQGTGA. The CDR3, as DNA: TGTGCCAGCAGCTCACGACCCGGGACAGGAACGTACTTC. Its translation: CASSSRPGTGTYF.

CDR3 in DNA: TGTGCCAGCAGCCCAGGACAGGTTTTATTTGGCGATGGCTACACCTTC. Its translation: CASSPGQVLFGDGYTF. The V and J genes are TRBV5-4 and TRBJ1-2; 7 positions match TRBD1. Looked up from germline, CDR1 is SGHNT and CDR2 is YYREEE (reference sequence). V lost 4 bases and J lost 6; bases outside the gene matches: 15. The CDR3 extends over 16 amino acids.

The V gene is TRBV11-1, the J gene TRBJ1-5; D gene ambiguous. Between the trimmed V and J ends, which lost 3 bases and 5 bases, there was a span of 8 bases. Germline CDR1 SGHAT, CDR2 FQDESV (reference sequence). The CDR3 has 13 residues. CDR3 loop: CASSFGRDQPQHF. Written as DNA, the CDR3 is TGTGCCAGCAGCTTTGGGAGGGATCAGCCCCAGCATTTT. Full variable domain (outside the CDR3, taken from reference TRBV11-1 and TRBJ1-5): EAEVAQSPRYKITEKSQAVAFWCDPISGHATLYWYRQILGQGPELLVQFQDESVVDDSQLPKDRFSAERLKGVDSTLKIQPAELGDSAMYLCASSFGRDQPQHFGDGTRLSIL.

The V call is TRBV5-6, the J call TRBJ1-2, with 7 bases that match TRBD1. Trimming at V came to 4 bases and at J to 4 bases, leaving 1 base not matched to a gene. There are 12 residues in the CDR3. CDR1 and CDR2 (germline): SGHDT, YYEEEE. CDR3 region: CASSRQGYGYTF. The CDR3 DNA sequence: TGTGCCAGCAGCCGACAGGGCTATGGCTACACCTTC.

The chain joins TRBV5-1 to TRBJ2-2; perhaps TRBD2 as D (6 bases). Germline assignment: CDR1 SGHRS and CDR2 YFSETQ. Trimming cost V 2 bases and J 4 bases, with 9 bases left between them. The CDR3 has 14 amino acids. In DNA, the CDR3 is TGCGCCAGCAGCTTTAGCGGATCCACCGGGGAGCTGTTTTTT. It yields the protein CASSFSGSTGELFF.

V is TRBV23-1 and J is TRBJ2-7, with 10 bases identical to TRBD2. TRBV23-1 is an open reading frame whose function is uncertain. The CDR3 loop spans 19 amino acids. Trimming took 4 bases from V and 0 from J; bases not matched to a gene: 15. The CDR3 here is CASSPPTRLAGACSYEQYF. In nucleotides, the CDR3 is TGCGCCAGCAGTCCCCCCACGCGGCTAGCGGGGGCCTGCTCCTACGAGCAGTACTTC.

This clone appeared once. CDR3 sequence reads: CATQVAWRSSNQPQHF. DNA of the CDR3: TGTGCCACCCAGGTAGCATGGAGGTCTAGCAATCAGCCCCAGCATTTT. The chain joins TRBV28 to TRBJ1-5; D gene unclear. Germline loops: CDR1 MDHEN, CDR2 SYDVKM. V shed 10 bases and J shed 0 bases, with 19 bases lying between them. The CDR3 has 16 residues.

The chain carries TRBV28 and TRBJ2-1, with TRBD1 matching 7 bases. Germline CDR1 is MDHEN and CDR2 is SYDVKM. CDR3 length: 14 amino acids. The CDR3 coding sequence is TGTGCGCACGGGGAACAGGGGTCTCAAAATGAGCAGTTCTTC. Encoded protein: CAHGEQGSQNEQFF.

The chain links TRBV15 to TRBJ2-5, with TRBD1 matching 8 bases. Germline V gives CDR1 LNHNV, CDR2 YYDKDF (reference sequence). Trimming cost V 3 bases and J 2 bases; bases outside gene matches: 2. The CDR3 sequence is 14 residues long. CDR3: CATSSWDRQETQYF. CDR3 DNA: TGTGCCACCAGCAGCTGGGACAGGCAAGAGACCCAGTACTTC.

This chain links TRBV7-9 with TRBJ1-1; D may be TRBD1 (5 bases). CDR1 is SEHNR and CDR2 is FQNEAQ in the germline V gene (reference sequence). The CDR3 covers 13 residues. The ends were cut back, 0 bases at V and 10 bases at J, with 12 bases in the middle. The CDR3 nucleotides read TGTGCCAGCAGCTTAGCGTCTCGCGGGGGAGCTTTCTTT. It yields the protein CASSLASRGGAFF.

The chain carries TRBV28 and TRBJ2-7, with TRBD1 identical over 9 bases. From germline, CDR1 is MDHEN and CDR2 SYDVKM. V was clipped by 3 bases and J by 3 bases; unmatched bases: 12. The CDR3 totals 17 residues. The CDR3 reads CASSFIWLDRGNYEQYF. In DNA form, the CDR3 reads TGTGCCAGCAGTTTTATTTGGTTGGACAGGGGTAACTACGAGCAGTACTTC.

The chain recombines TRBV5-5 with TRBJ2-7, with D possibly TRBD1 on 6 matching bases. Germline lookup yields CDR1 SGHKS and CDR2 YYEKEE (reference sequence). The CDR3 covers 15 residues. The V gene lost 4 bases and the J gene lost 6 bases, with 20 bases spanning the gap. CDR3 DNA: TGTGCCAGCAGCGCCACAGGGTCTTCTCTCCGCGAGCAGTACTTC. Its translation is CASSATGSSLREQYF.

This clone came up many times. The chain is built from TRBV6-4 and TRBJ1-5; 9 bases agree with TRBD1. J lost 2 bases, V lost 4 bases, and 3 bases had no gene match. CDR1 is MRHNA and CDR2 is SNTAGT in the germline V gene. The CDR3 loop spans 15 amino acids. This CDR3 is CASSVTGGGNQPQHF. The CDR3 bases are TGTGCCAGCAGTGTCACAGGGGGCGGCAATCAGCCCCAGCATTTT.

The V gene is TRBV13, the J gene TRBJ2-3; 10 bases align to TRBD2. Germline loops: CDR1 PRHDT, CDR2 FYEKMQ (reference sequence). This CDR3 has 17 amino acids. Unmatched junction bases numbered 7, after V lost 3 bases and J lost 1 base. Here the CDR3 DNA reads TGTGCCAGCAGCTTCTCCCTAGCGGGGGCTCGCACAGATACGCAGTATTTT. Translation: CASSFSLAGARTDTQYF.

The chain employs TRBV4-1 and TRBJ2-1; possible D gene TRBD1, 5 bases. CDR1 MGHRA and CDR2 YSYEKL come from the germline V gene. This CDR3 has 14 amino acids. The ends were cut back, 1 base at V and 8 bases at J, with 12 bases in the middle. In DNA, the CDR3 is TGCGCCAGCAGCCAAGGGGAAGGGGCCGATGAGCAGTTCTTC. This sequence encodes CASSQGEGADEQFF.

This chain joins TRBV6-1 and TRBJ2-5, with a tentative D call TRBD1 (5 bases). V was trimmed by 2 bases and J by 5 bases, leaving 9 bases between them. Germline values: CDR1 MNHNS, CDR2 SASEGT. The CDR3 has 13 residues. The CDR3 DNA reads as TGTGCCAGCAGTGAACAGGGCCAGGAGACCCAGTACTTC. Translation: CASSEQGQETQYF.

V usage is TRBV7-2 and J usage is TRBJ1-5; D is perhaps TRBD1 (5 bases). CDR1 and CDR2 (germline): SGHTA, FQGNSA. This CDR3 contains 12 residues. V lost 8 bases and J 3 bases, leaving 8 bases between the germline ends. Here the CDR3 DNA reads TGTGCCAGCGGGGCCTACAATCAGCCCCAGCATTTT. Protein sequence: CASGAYNQPQHF.

The chain recombines TRBV7-2 with TRBJ2-7, with 7 bases that match TRBD1. CDR3 length equals 14 residues. V was pared by 5 bases and J by 1 base, with 5 bases of the junction left unmatched. Germline CDR1 reads SGHTA; CDR2 reads FQGNSA. CDR3 coding DNA: TGTGCCAGCAGCCCTGGGGGACAGTCCTACGAGCAGTACTTC. As protein: CASSPGGQSYEQYF. Looking up the rest from reference TRBV7-2 and TRBJ2-7 gives the full variable domain: GAGVSQSPSNKVTEKGKDVELRCDPISGHTALYWYRQSLGQGLEFLIYFQGNSAPDKSGLPSDRFSAERTGGSVSTLTIQRTQQEDSAVYLCASSPGGQSYEQYFGPGTRLTVT.

This chain joins TRBV2 and TRBJ2-7; tentative D call: TRBD1 (6 bases). This CDR3 is 17 amino acids long. Between the trimmed V and J ends, which lost 4 bases and 4 bases, there was a span of 23 bases. Germline V CDR1 and CDR2: SNHLY, FYNNEI. The DNA of the CDR3 is TGTGCCAGCAGTGGCGCCTGGACAGCCTTAGACCTATACGAGCAGTACTTC. Translation gives CASSGAWTALDLYEQYF.

This rearrangement joins TRBV27 to TRBJ1-2, with 8 nucleotides matching TRBD1. CDR3 length: 15 amino acids. The germline gives CDR1 MNHEY, CDR2 SMNVEV (reference sequence). The V gene end was trimmed by 5 bases and the J gene end by 2 bases; junction bases not matched to a gene: 7. This chain's CDR3 is CASSHKQGVNYGYTF. The CDR3 DNA reads as TGTGCCAGCAGTCACAAACAGGGGGTGAACTATGGCTACACCTTC.

This chain joins TRBV28 and TRBJ2-1; maybe TRBD1 (5 bases). CDR1 is MDHEN, CDR2 SYDVKM, per germline. The V end was cut by 5 bases, the J end by 4 bases, with 12 bases between. This CDR3 has 14 residues. The CDR3 spells CASSPEQAYNEQFF. The DNA for the CDR3 is TGTGCCAGCAGTCCCGAACAGGCTTACAATGAGCAGTTCTTC.

The chain carries TRBV7-3 and TRBJ2-2, with TRBD2 identical over 7 bases. This CDR3 has 13 amino acids. V gave up 3 bases and J gave up 11 bases; unmatched junction bases: 6. The germline V gene has CDR1 SGHTA and CDR2 FQGTGA. The CDR3 here is CASSFGEGRELFF. Written as DNA, the CDR3 is TGTGCCAGCAGCTTTGGGGAGGGGAGAGAGCTGTTTTTT.

The V gene is TRBV28, the J gene TRBJ2-3, with D possibly matching TRBD2 (5 bases). The CDR3 extends over 15 amino acids. V lost 6 bases to trimming and J lost 4 bases, with 17 bases between them. The V gene's germline CDR1 is MDHEN and CDR2 SYDVKM. The CDR3 is CASRREVLASDTQYF. CDR3 nucleotides: TGTGCCAGCAGAAGAGAGGTGTTAGCGTCAGATACGCAGTATTTT.

The chain uses TRBV6-6 and TRBJ2-6; tentatively, D is TRBD2 (5 bases). The CDR3 extends over 15 amino acids. The V gene lost 6 bases and the J gene lost 4 bases, with 13 bases spanning the gap. Looked up from germline, CDR1 is MNHNY and CDR2 is SVGAGI (reference sequence). CDR3 in DNA: TGTGCCAGCAGCACCCTAGCCGGAGGGGCCAACGTCCTGACTTTC. Its translation is CASSTLAGGANVLTF.

The V gene is TRBV4-2, the J gene TRBJ1-2; D uncertain. The CDR3 is 18 amino acids. Germline values: CDR1 LGHNA, CDR2 YNFKEQ. The germline V and J ends were trimmed by 0 bases and 5 bases, with 22 bases remaining between them. The CDR3 sequence: CASSQEMEAKFSRYGYTF. The CDR3 DNA reads TGTGCCAGCAGCCAAGAAATGGAAGCCAAATTTTCGAGGTATGGCTACACCTTC.

The chain recombines TRBV5-1 with TRBJ2-5; TRBD1 matches at 12 bases. In germline, CDR1 is SGHRS, CDR2 YFSETQ. Unmatched junction bases numbered 8, after V lost 3 bases and J lost 5 bases. The CDR3 is 16 amino acids. The CDR3 DNA reads as TGCGCCAGCAGCTGGGGGACAGGGGGCGCGCAGGAGACCCAGTACTTC. This gives the protein CASSWGTGGAQETQYF.

CDR3 loop: CASRGLGSDTQYF. CDR3 in DNA: TGTGCCAGCAGGGGACTTGGGTCAGATACGCAGTATTTT. The gene calls are TRBV27 and TRBJ2-3; D possibly corresponds to TRBD2 (6 bases). The CDR3 covers 13 residues. Germline-derived CDR1 and CDR2 are MNHEY and SMNVEV (reference sequence). The V end lost 6 bases, the J end lost 4 bases, and 11 bases lay between the germline ends.

The V and J genes are TRBV4-1 and TRBJ2-7, with D maybe TRBD2 (5 bases). Deletions cut 0 bases from V and 0 bases from J, with 12 bases between. Germline CDR1 reads MGHRA; CDR2 reads YSYEKL. This CDR3 contains 16 residues. The CDR3 region has the DNA TGCGCCAGCAGCCAAGATTCCAGCGGTTACTCCTACGAGCAGTACTTC. Translating it yields CASSQDSSGYSYEQYF.

Comments on this clone: Within the sample, other DNA sequences also encode this same CDR3. This chain uses TRBV5-6 with TRBJ1-1; 10 bases agree with TRBD1. The germline V gene has CDR1 SGHDT and CDR2 YYEEEE. There are 15 residues in the CDR3. Trimming removed 4 bases from V and 3 bases from J; junction bases left unmatched: 6. Here the CDR3 DNA reads TGTGCCAGCAGCCTGACAGGGGGCTTGGACACTGAAGCTTTCTTT. This translates into CASSLTGGLDTEAFF.

V gene TRBV18 combines with J gene TRBJ1-4; D possibly corresponds to TRBD1 (5 bases). This CDR3 is built from 15 residues. Germline V CDR1 and CDR2: KGHSH, LQKENI. V was trimmed by 4 bases and J by 11 bases, leaving 20 bases between them. The CDR3 loop is CASSHQGLSEKKLFF. CDR3 nucleotides: TGTGCCAGCTCACACCAGGGTTTGTCGGAAAAGAAACTGTTTTTT. The entire variable domain, with the rest obtained from reference TRBV18 and TRBJ1-4, is as follows: NAGVMQNPRHLVRRRGQEARLRCSPMKGHSHVYWYRQLPEEGLKFMVYLQKENIIDESGMPKERFSAEFPKEGPSILRIQQVVRGDSAAYFCASSHQGLSEKKLFFGSGTQLSVL.

This clone was counted ten times or more. This sequence joins TRBV30 and TRBJ2-5, with D perhaps TRBD1 (6 bases). Germline CDR1 is GTSNPN and CDR2 is SVGIG (reference sequence). Trimming took 2 bases from V and 2 from J, leaving 15 bases between them. The CDR3 is 15 amino acids. The CDR3 is CAWSPEGHLQETQYF. The CDR3 DNA reads as TGTGCCTGGAGTCCTGAGGGACACCTACAAGAGACCCAGTACTTC.

This clone was picked up a small number of times. The gene calls are TRBV6-6 and TRBJ1-2, with D possibly being TRBD1 (5 bases). Germline CDR1 MNHNY, CDR2 SVGAGI (reference sequence). The CDR3 loop spans 15 amino acids. V lost 2 bases and J lost 7, with 17 bases in between. CDR3 in DNA: TGTGCCAGCAGTTACCTTAGACGGGGGGAGGGTGGCTACACCTTC. This gives the protein CASSYLRRGEGGYTF.